This T cell receptor beta chain was retrieved from a study of blood T cell repertoires in COVID-19. The overall study: T cells, B-cell-depleted T cells, or PBMCs supplied cDNA or gDNA.

Those who participated ranged in age from roughly 18 to 90 years and resided in approximately 26 US areas. Each participant's cohort was designated according to participant-reported clinical history. Source study methods: Amplification of reference gene primers was used by the study to estimate nucleated cell counts. Libraries were prepared by immunoSEQ multiplex PCR; TCRdb keeps only in-frame clonotypes and omits some of them. The V and J calls and clone size come from that table; D and trimming were worked out from the DNA. The table shows some 400,000 clones, with 87% occurring only once. The V end lost 5 bases, the J end lost 2 bases, and 18 bases lay between the germline ends. The CDR3 extends over 16 amino acids. From germline, CDR1 is MNHEY and CDR2 SMNVEV (reference sequence).

The rearrangement links TRBV27 to TRBJ1-2; D uncertain. The clonotype comes from a man younger than 45 who had recovered from COVID-19. The sequencing sample was made of PBMCs or T cells enriched from blood (not recorded which). This CDR3 is CASSTRTDYKNYGYTF. The CDR3 DNA reads TGTGCCAGCAGTACCCGGACCGACTACAAAAACTATGGCTACACCTTC.